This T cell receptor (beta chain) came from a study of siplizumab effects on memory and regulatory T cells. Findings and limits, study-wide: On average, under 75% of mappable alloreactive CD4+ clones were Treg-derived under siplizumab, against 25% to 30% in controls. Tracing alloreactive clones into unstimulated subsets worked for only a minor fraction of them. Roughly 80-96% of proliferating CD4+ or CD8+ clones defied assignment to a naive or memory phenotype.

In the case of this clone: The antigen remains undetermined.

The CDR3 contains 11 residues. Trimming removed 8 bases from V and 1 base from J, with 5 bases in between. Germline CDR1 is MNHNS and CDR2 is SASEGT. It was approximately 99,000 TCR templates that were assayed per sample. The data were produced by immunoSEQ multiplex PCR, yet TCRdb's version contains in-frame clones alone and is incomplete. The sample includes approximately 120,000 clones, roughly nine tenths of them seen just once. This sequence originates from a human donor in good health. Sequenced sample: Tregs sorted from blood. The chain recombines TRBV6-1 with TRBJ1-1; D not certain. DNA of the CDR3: TGTGCCAGCGTCAGGAACACTGAAGCTTTCTTT. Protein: CASVRNTEAFF.